This TCR beta chain was captured by sequencing in a study of regulatory T cells in long-lasting Graves disease. Notes on the study in general: Few sampled subjects may have lowered accuracy. Favored gene segments in persistent disease were TRBV28, TRBJ1-2 and TRBJ2-5.

The time point: newly diagnosed GD, antithyroid drugs for less than 3 months. The authors made the TCR library using RNA they extracted from PBMCs. This clonotype has at least ten counts. Its antigen is currently unknown. CDR3 regions were amplified by Arm-PCR using iRepertoire HTBI primers to build TCR beta libraries. Via MiXCR, TCRdb re-called the multiplex PCR reads, giving one row per CDR3 protein. The repertoire has roughly 500,000 distinct CDR3 sequences, around an eighth of them found once; the top ten carry roughly a tenth. Trimming cost V 1 base and J 4 bases, with 7 bases left between them. The CDR3 totals 13 residues. Germline-derived CDR1 and CDR2 are WNHNN and SYGVQD (reference sequence). A further study also used this sample, focusing on T cells in Graves' hyperthyroidism and ophthalmopathy. That report notes: The HTBI primer set served for first-round RT-PCR of the TCR CDR3. Most clonotypes expanded in thyroid above 0.001 were likewise present in blood.

The V and J genes are TRBV10-1 and TRBJ2-5; D call uncertain. The starting material was peripheral blood mononuclear cells (PBMCs), obtained at new diagnosis, from a patient treated with antithyroid drugs. This TCR came from a man aged 25 to 40 with Graves disease. The CDR3 loop reads CASSEFWGETQYF. In DNA form, the CDR3 reads TGCGCCAGCAGTGAGTTCTGGGGAGAGACCCAGTACTTC.